What follows are 29 T cell receptor beta chains derived from one specimen sequenced in a study of glioma-infiltrating T cells after dendritic cell vaccination. The data were produced by immunoSEQ multiplex PCR, yet TCRdb's version contains in-frame clones alone and is incomplete. Of roughly 52,000 clones listed, around 86% are singletons. This specimen consisted of blood, obtained before dendritic cell vaccination. The source is a human donor with glioblastoma.

The CDR3 region has the DNA TGTGCCAGCAGCTTAAACCCCGGACAAAAAGAGACCCAGTACTTC. It codes for CASSLNPGQKETQYF. The V and J genes are TRBV7-3 and TRBJ2-5, with D possibly being TRBD1 (5 bases). Looked up from germline, CDR1 is SGHTA and CDR2 is FQGTGA. This CDR3 has 15 amino acids. V lost 1 base and J lost 3, with 12 bases in between. Looking up the rest from reference TRBV7-3 and TRBJ2-5 gives the full variable domain: GAGVSQTPSNKVTEKGKYVELRCDPISGHTALYWYRQSLGQGPEFLIYFQGTGAADDSGLPNDRFFAVRPEGSVSTLKIQRTERGDSAVYLCASSLNPGQKETQYFGPGTRLLVL.

V is TRBV4-2 and J is TRBJ2-6; TRBD1 is a possible D gene (5 bases). Germline CDR1 reads LGHNA; CDR2 reads YNFKEQ. This CDR3 is built from 16 residues. Deletions cut 0 bases from V and 0 bases from J, with 6 bases between. The CDR3 DNA sequence: TGTGCCAGCAGCCAAGATCAGGGCTCTGGGGCCAACGTCCTGACTTTC. This codes for CASSQDQGSGANVLTF.

The chain joins TRBV5-6 to TRBJ1-2, with TRBD1 as a possible D gene (6 bases). The CDR3 totals 13 residues. With 4 bases removed from V and 0 bases from J, the gap between germline ends came to 7 bases. In germline, CDR1 is SGHDT, CDR2 YYEEEE. The CDR3 region has the DNA TGTGCCAGCAGCCGGACAGCTAACTATGGCTACACCTTC. It encodes CASSRTANYGYTF.

The chain combines TRBV27 with TRBJ1-2; tentative D call: TRBD1 (5 bases). The CDR3 spans 12 residues. Germline V lookup: CDR1 MNHEY, CDR2 SMNVEV (reference sequence). V was clipped by 2 bases and J by 7 bases, with 8 bases between them. The CDR3 here is CASSLPGFGYTF. The CDR3 DNA reads as TGTGCCAGCAGTTTACCAGGGTTTGGCTACACCTTC.

The rearrangement joins TRBV11-2 to TRBJ2-3; no clear D gene. The CDR3 loop spans 15 amino acids. Germline lookup yields CDR1 SGHAT and CDR2 FQNNGV. The V end was cut by 3 bases, the J end by 1 base, with 11 bases between. The CDR3 spells CASSLRRRRTDTQYF. The CDR3 region has the DNA TGTGCCAGCAGCTTGCGCAGGCGACGCACAGATACGCAGTATTTT.

This clone was found once. The chain uses TRBV9 and TRBJ2-7; 11 nucleotides match TRBD1. Losses at the gene ends were 0 bases for V and 3 bases for J; bases not matched to a gene: 2. The CDR3 is made up of 15 amino acids. Germline CDR1 SGDLS, CDR2 YYNGEE. CDR3 bases: TGTGCCAGCAGCGTAGGGGGACAGGGGGTCTACGAGCAGTACTTC. Its translation is CASSVGGQGVYEQYF.

The chain employs TRBV5-4 and TRBJ2-1; 9 nucleotides match TRBD2. V was clipped by 0 bases and J by 3 bases; unmatched bases: 1. This CDR3 comprises 15 residues. Germline V gene data show CDR1 as SGHNT and CDR2 as YYREEE (reference sequence). The CDR3 sequence is CASSLGREGYNEQFF. The DNA of the CDR3 is TGTGCCAGCAGCTTGGGGCGGGAGGGCTACAATGAGCAGTTCTTC.

Of note for this clone: With a far larger clone one base away, a read error is the likely cause. Other nucleotide sequences from this sample produce the same CDR3. This chain links TRBV7-7 with TRBJ1-1; 12 positions agree with TRBD1. This CDR3 has 19 amino acids. Germline-derived CDR1 and CDR2 are SSHAT and FNYEAQ (reference sequence). The CDR3 loop reads CASSLGTGGAIWGNTEAFF. For the CDR3, the DNA is TGTGCTAGCAGCTTAGGGACAGGGGGCGCGATTTGGGGGAACACTGAAGCTTTCTTT.

The chain employs TRBV2 and TRBJ2-4; 7 bases are shared with TRBD1. After removal of 1 base from V and 1 base from J, the junction contained 4 bases not matched to a gene. Germline assignment: CDR1 SNHLY and CDR2 FYNNEI. This CDR3 is 16 amino acids long. CDR3 nucleotide sequence: TGTGCCAGCAGTGAAGAAAGGGGGCCGGCCAAAAACATTCAGTACTTC. The encoded protein is CASSEERGPAKNIQYF.

The CDR3 DNA reads TGTGCCAGCAGTTGGGACAGGTACAATGAGCAGTTCTTC. Protein product: CASSWDRYNEQFF. V and J are TRBV27 and TRBJ2-1; 8 bases are a match to TRBD1. Germline assignment: CDR1 MNHEY and CDR2 SMNVEV (reference sequence). The CDR3 has 13 residues. Unmatched junction bases numbered 0, after V lost 4 bases and J lost 4 bases.

The chain couples TRBV5-1 to TRBJ1-1; no clear D. The CDR3 covers 12 residues. Germline V gene lookup returns CDR1 SGHRS and CDR2 YFSETQ. Trimming pared 4 bases from V and 1 base from J, leaving 5 bases between. The CDR3: CASSLSNTEAFF. For the CDR3, the DNA is TGCGCCAGCAGCCTATCGAACACTGAAGCTTTCTTT.

The V call is TRBV7-6, the J call TRBJ2-2; D possibly corresponds to TRBD1 (6 bases). V was pared by 4 bases and J by 1 base, with 7 bases between. The germline gives CDR1 SGHVS, CDR2 FNYEAQ. The CDR3 length is 14 residues. For the CDR3, the DNA is TGTGCCAGCAGCTCGGACAGGAACACCGGGGAGCTGTTTTTT. Protein product: CASSSDRNTGELFF.

The V call is TRBV9, the J call TRBJ2-5; 7 bases agree with TRBD2. The V gene end was trimmed by 3 bases and the J gene end by 4 bases; junction bases not matched to a gene: 0. The CDR3 covers 12 residues. In germline, CDR1 is SGDLS, CDR2 YYNGEE. The CDR3 loop is CASSGGGETQYF. CDR3 nucleotides: TGTGCCAGCAGCGGGGGGGGAGAGACCCAGTACTTC. Full variable domain (rest looked up from reference TRBV9 and TRBJ2-5): DSGVTQTPKHLITATGQRVTLRCSPRSGDLSVYWYQQSLDQGLQFLIQYYNGEERAKGNILERFSAQQFPDLHSELNLSSLELGDSALYFCASSGGGETQYFGPGTRLLVL.

This clone appeared a single time. The genes are TRBV6-1 and TRBJ2-3; 11 bases map to TRBD2. After removal of 6 bases from V and 2 bases from J, the junction contained 4 bases not matched to a gene. The CDR3 is 15 amino acids. CDR1 is MNHNS, CDR2 SASEGT, per germline. The CDR3 nucleotides are TGTGCCAGCAGGACTAGCGGGGCAGTCACAGATACGCAGTATTTT. It yields the protein CASRTSGAVTDTQYF.

This chain connects TRBV2 to TRBJ1-1, with 9 nucleotides matching TRBD1. J lost 5 bases, V lost 1 base, and 14 bases had no gene match. The CDR3 runs to 18 residues. Germline-derived CDR1 and CDR2 are SNHLY and FYNNEI. DNA for the CDR3: TGTGCCAGCAGTGAAGGTTCCGGGGGACAGGGCCAAACAACTGAAGCTTTCTTT. This sequence encodes CASSEGSGGQGQTTEAFF.

V gene TRBV7-8 combines with J gene TRBJ2-7, with 13 bases aligning to TRBD2. CDR3 size: 16 residues. The V segment lost 5 bases and the J segment 0 bases; nucleotides outside the gene matches: 4. The germline V gene encodes CDR1 SGHVS and CDR2 FQNEAQ. CDR3 sequence reads: CASSKGLAGASYEQYF. DNA of the CDR3: TGTGCCAGCAGCAAAGGACTAGCGGGGGCCTCCTACGAGCAGTACTTC.

The rearrangement joins TRBV7-2 to TRBJ1-5, with no clear D. The CDR3 extends over 13 amino acids. V lost 6 bases, J lost 0 bases, and 6 bases lay in between. CDR1 SGHTA and CDR2 FQGNSA come from the germline V gene. This CDR3 reads CASRRDSNQPQHF. The CDR3 bases are TGTGCCAGCAGAAGAGATAGCAATCAGCCCCAGCATTTT. The whole variable domain, remainder taken from reference TRBV7-2 and TRBJ1-5, is GAGVSQSPSNKVTEKGKDVELRCDPISGHTALYWYRQSLGQGLEFLIYFQGNSAPDKSGLPSDRFSAERTGGSVSTLTIQRTQQEDSAVYLCASRRDSNQPQHFGDGTRLSIL.

The gene calls are TRBV6-5 and TRBJ2-2; 9 bases fit TRBD1. CDR1 is MNHEY, CDR2 SVGAGI, per germline. The CDR3 contains 14 residues. V gave up 8 bases and J gave up 1 base; unmatched junction bases: 2. The DNA for the CDR3 is TGTGCCAGCGCGGGACAGGGGAACACCGGGGAGCTGTTTTTT. Protein sequence: CASAGQGNTGELFF.

This clone was seen once. The V gene is TRBV2, the J gene TRBJ2-1; tentatively, D is TRBD2 (6 bases). Looked up from germline, CDR1 is SNHLY and CDR2 is FYNNEI. V was cut by 0 bases and J by 8 bases, with 11 bases left in between. This CDR3 spans 14 amino acids. In nucleotides, the CDR3 is TGTGCCAGCAGTGAAGCTGGAGGGTTCGATGAGCAGTTCTTC. Protein sequence: CASSEAGGFDEQFF.

The chain recombines TRBV7-8 with TRBJ2-6; D is undetermined. The CDR3 is made up of 14 amino acids. CDR1 SGHVS and CDR2 FQNEAQ come from the germline V gene. The V and J ends lost 5 bases and 2 bases respectively, with 7 bases between them. The CDR3, as DNA: TGTGCCAGCAGCCTAAATGCTGGGGCCAACGTCCTGACTTTC. This codes for CASSLNAGANVLTF.

The chain is built from TRBV13 and TRBJ1-4, with 9 bases that match TRBD1. Germline V gene data show CDR1 as PRHDT and CDR2 as FYEKMQ (reference sequence). The CDR3 extends over 17 amino acids. Trimming removed 2 bases from V and 3 bases from J; junction bases left unmatched: 7. The CDR3 DNA reads as TGTGCCAGCAGCTTATGGTCGGGACAGGGATCTAATGAAAAACTGTTTTTT. Translation: CASSLWSGQGSNEKLFF. Filled out from reference TRBV13 and TRBJ1-4, the complete variable domain reads AAGVIQSPRHLIKEKRETATLKCYPIPRHDTVYWYQQGPGQDPQFLISFYEKMQSDKGSIPDRFSAQQFSDYHSELNMSSLELGDSALYFCASSLWSGQGSNEKLFFGSGTQLSVL.

This chain uses TRBV10-2 with TRBJ1-3; possibly TRBD1 for D (6 bases). This CDR3 contains 15 residues. Germline CDR1 is WSHSY and CDR2 is SAAADI. V was pared by 5 bases and J by 4 bases, with 15 bases between. CDR3 region: CASSTGTRNGNTIYF. Here the CDR3 DNA reads TGCGCCAGCAGTACAGGGACTAGGAACGGAAACACCATATATTTT.

V is TRBV27 and J is TRBJ2-1; 7 bases are shared with TRBD1. This CDR3 comprises 14 residues. Germline CDR1 reads MNHEY; CDR2 reads SMNVEV (reference sequence). Trimming at V came to 3 bases and at J to 8 bases, leaving 7 bases not matched to a gene. The CDR3 loop reads CASSLTGHMHEQFF. The CDR3 bases are TGTGCCAGCAGTTTGACAGGGCACATGCATGAGCAGTTCTTC.

This clone was recorded only once. The chain joins TRBV27 to TRBJ2-3; no clear D gene. Trimming took off 0 bases at V and 5 bases at J, with 15 bases between the two ends. Germline CDR1 MNHEY, CDR2 SMNVEV (reference sequence). The CDR3 has 16 amino acids. The CDR3 loop is CASSLSIARRVDTQYF. CDR3 DNA: TGTGCCAGCAGTTTATCGATAGCTAGAAGAGTAGATACGCAGTATTTT.

The chain uses TRBV6-7 and TRBJ2-3, with D tentatively TRBD2 (7 bases). TRBV6-7 carries the ORF label, with uncertain function. The CDR3 consists of 12 residues. V was trimmed by 11 bases and J by 6 bases, leaving 15 bases between them. The CDR3 nucleotides read TGTGCCGTCGGGGGGCTGATGGATACGCAGTATTTT. It codes for CAVGGLMDTQYF.

The V call is TRBV10-3, the J call TRBJ1-1; no definite D call. Germline V gene data show CDR1 as ENHRY and CDR2 as SYGVKD. CDR3 length: 13 residues. Trimming shortened V by 5 bases and J by 3 bases, and 10 bases separated the two germline ends. The DNA for the CDR3 is TGTGCCATCAGTTTACGGGGTGACACTGAAGCTTTCTTT. This encodes CAISLRGDTEAFF.

The J gene is TRBJ1-2, the V gene TRBV30, with 7 bases lining up with TRBD1. After removal of 5 bases from V and 4 bases from J, the junction contained 19 bases not matched to a gene. From germline, CDR1 is GTSNPN and CDR2 SVGIG (reference sequence). The length of the CDR3 is 17 residues. The CDR3 DNA is TGTGCCTGGGTAAAGGGCCGGATGAGACAGGGTTCCTATGGCTACACCTTC. Its translation is CAWVKGRMRQGSYGYTF.

This chain connects TRBV7-9 to TRBJ2-7; D gene ambiguous. V shed 1 base and J shed 3 bases, with 4 bases lying between them. The germline CDR1 and CDR2 sequences are SEHNR and FQNEAQ (reference sequence). CDR3 length: 12 residues. CDR3 DNA sequence: TGTGCCAGCAGCTTAGAGCTCTACGAGCAGTACTTC. Translating gives CASSLELYEQYF.

The chain recombines TRBV6-4 with TRBJ2-6, with 10 bases fitting TRBD1. The CDR3 is made up of 16 amino acids. Looked up from germline, CDR1 is MRHNA and CDR2 is SNTAGT. With 4 bases clipped from V and 1 base from J, the junction kept 1 base outside the gene matches. The CDR3 loop reads CASSGDRGSGANVLTF. The CDR3 bases are TGTGCCAGCAGTGGGGACAGGGGTTCTGGGGCCAACGTCCTGACTTTC.